The following is a TCR beta chain sequence with its context. Donors in Cohort 3 who had recovered were those with two negative PCRs, healthcare professional clearance, or resolution of their symptoms. This record belongs to a study of blood T cell repertoires in COVID-19. Study details: Sample material is recorded as cDNA or gDNA derived from T cells, B-cell-depleted T cells, or PBMCs.

Assay used: immunoSEQ multiplex PCR; TCRdb lists only in-frame clones, some missing. The table shows about 250,000 clones, with around 89% occurring only once. Germline trimming cut 7 bases from V and 2 bases from J; bases unmatched to any gene: 13. Germline V gene data show CDR1 as MDHEN and CDR2 as SYDVKM. The CDR3 consists of 18 residues. Specimen: PBMCs or T cells enriched from blood (not recorded which). This clonotype was sampled from a woman aged 50 to 60 who had recovered from COVID-19. The chain joins TRBV28 to TRBJ2-3; 12 bases agree with TRBD2. The CDR3 DNA reads as TGTGCCAGCAAGAGTCATCCCGGGACTAGCGGGTTCACAGATACGCAGTATTTT. This gives the protein CASKSHPGTSGFTDTQYF.